Its frequency marks the clone carrying this T cell receptor beta chain as medium-sized. Its matching antigen is unknown. The source of the sample is a study of cytomegalovirus exposure and HLA in healthy donors. General study results and limits: Investigators reported more than 150 TCR beta chains as tied to cytomegalovirus.

There are 17 residues in the CDR3. Trimming left V 0 bases short and J 0 bases short, with 11 bases between. The germline CDR1 and CDR2 sequences are SGHAT and FQNNGV. PCR involved 60 Vbeta and 13 Jbeta primers. The method was immunoSEQ multiplex PCR; TCRdb's version includes in-frame clones alone and lacks a portion of them. The sample totals about 72,000 clones. The specimen was PBMCs. The clonotype originates from a man aged 45-65 years in good health and CMV-seropositive. The chain combines TRBV11-2 with TRBJ2-2, with D maybe TRBD1 (5 bases). DNA for the CDR3: TGTGCCAGCAGCTTAGAGGCAGGGTACTCGAACACCGGGGAGCTGTTTTTT. Translating gives CASSLEAGYSNTGELFF.